This T cell receptor beta chain was identified in a study of T cells in Graves' hyperthyroidism and ophthalmopathy. Study conclusions and caveats: Separation of ophthalmopathy from stable hyperthyroidism was achieved by a 13 V-J model. Within blood appeared most thyroid clonotypes that had expanded above 0.001.

This clonotype turned up a few times. Its cognate antigen is unknown. TCR beta CDR3 sequences were amplified from RNA transcripts. The HTBI primer set served for first-round RT-PCR of the TCR CDR3. Each CDR3 protein gets one entry after TCRdb re-called the multiplex PCR reads with MiXCR. This sample has hundreds of thousands of distinct CDR3 sequences, with roughly 14% found just once. The germline CDR1 and CDR2 sequences are SNHLY and FYNNEI. This CDR3 is built from 14 residues. V gave up 4 bases and J gave up 4 bases, with 11 bases separating them. The TCR comes from a woman in her forties with Graves' ophthalmopathy. The chain links TRBV2 to TRBJ2-1; no reliable D call. The source material was blood. The CDR3: CASSGGDSYNEQFF. DNA for the CDR3: TGTGCCAGCAGTGGGGGTGATTCATACAATGAGCAGTTCTTC.